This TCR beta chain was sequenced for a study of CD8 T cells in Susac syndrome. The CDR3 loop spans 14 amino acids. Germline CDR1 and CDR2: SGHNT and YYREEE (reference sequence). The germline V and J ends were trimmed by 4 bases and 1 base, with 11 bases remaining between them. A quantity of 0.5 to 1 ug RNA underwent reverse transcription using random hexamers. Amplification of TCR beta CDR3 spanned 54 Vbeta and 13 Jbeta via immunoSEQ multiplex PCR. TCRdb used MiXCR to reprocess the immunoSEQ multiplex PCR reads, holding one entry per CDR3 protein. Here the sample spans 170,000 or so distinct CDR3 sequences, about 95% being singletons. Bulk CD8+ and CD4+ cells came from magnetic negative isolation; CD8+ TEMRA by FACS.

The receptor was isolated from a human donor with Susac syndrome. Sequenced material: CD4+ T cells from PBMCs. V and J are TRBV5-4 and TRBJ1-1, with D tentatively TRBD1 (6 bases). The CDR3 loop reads CASSPGQQNTEAFF. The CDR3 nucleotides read TGTGCCAGCAGCCCTGGACAGCAGAACACTGAAGCTTTCTTT.